Below, 31 T cell receptor beta chains from the same sample are listed, as sequenced in a study of T cell repertoires in urothelial bladder cancer. TCRdb's copy holds only in-frame clones and misses some; the assay was immunoSEQ multiplex PCR. The sample lists just over 350 clones, 65% to 70% occurring once. What was sequenced was tumor-infiltrating cells from bladder cancer. These receptors were obtained from a human donor with urothelial carcinoma.

This clone was found a few times. The V gene is TRBV6-6, the J gene TRBJ2-1; unclear D gene. Trimming removed 0 bases at V and 4 bases at J, with 7 bases between. Germline V gene lookup returns CDR1 MNHNY and CDR2 SVGAGI (reference sequence). CDR3 length: 14 residues. In DNA, the CDR3 is TGTGCCAGCAGTTACTCGTTGCAGTACAATGAGCAGTTCTTC. Protein sequence: CASSYSLQYNEQFF.

The chain couples TRBV19 to TRBJ2-1, with 7 bases aligning to TRBD1. V trimming: 10 bases; J trimming: 4 bases; junction bases outside the gene matches: 7. Per the germline V gene, CDR1 is LNHDA and CDR2 is SQIVND (reference sequence). The CDR3 is made up of 13 amino acids. The CDR3 region is CATGTAVYNEQFF. The CDR3 region has the DNA TGTGCCACCGGGACAGCCGTATACAATGAGCAGTTCTTC.

The V call is TRBV12-5, the J call TRBJ2-1; the D is unclear. Germline V gene sequence: CDR1 LGHNT, CDR2 FRNRAP. CDR3 size: 12 residues. Trimming shortened V by 9 bases and J by 9 bases, and 15 bases separated the two germline ends. The CDR3 DNA follows: TGTGCTAGCGCCCCTACCGACGGTGAGCAGTTCTTC. Translated: CASAPTDGEQFF.

This sequence joins TRBV7-6 and TRBJ2-5, with D uncertain. Germline V gene lookup returns CDR1 SGHVS and CDR2 FNYEAQ. The CDR3 consists of 12 residues. The V end was cut by 3 bases, the J end by 0 bases, with 2 bases between. CDR3 coding DNA: TGTGCCAGCAGCTTCTACCAAGAGACCCAGTACTTC. Its protein is CASSFYQETQYF.

By share, this clone ranks as hyperexpanded. This rearrangement joins TRBV5-1 to TRBJ2-3, with 8 bases that match TRBD2. Germline CDR1 SGHRS, CDR2 YFSETQ. The CDR3 consists of 19 residues. Trimming at V came to 7 bases and at J to 0 bases, leaving 19 bases not matched to a gene. The CDR3, as DNA: TGCGCCAGCGTTAGCGGGGCCGGAGCGAGTGGGGCTAGCACAGATACGCAGTATTTT. Its translation is CASVSGAGASGASTDTQYF.

This chain links TRBV6-4 with TRBJ2-3, with TRBD2 as a possible D gene (6 bases). The CDR3 extends over 14 amino acids. The germline V gene has CDR1 MRHNA and CDR2 SNTAGT. V lost 4 bases, J lost 3 bases, and 11 bases lay in between. The CDR3 bases are TGTGCCAGCAGTGGGGGGGACCCGACAGATACGCAGTATTTT. It is translated as CASSGGDPTDTQYF.

The rearrangement joins TRBV19 to TRBJ2-7; 9 nucleotides align to TRBD1. V lost 3 bases to trimming and J lost 5 bases; unmatched junction nucleotides: 5. The CDR3 has 14 residues. The germline gives CDR1 LNHDA, CDR2 SQIVND (reference sequence). The CDR3 spells CASSIGTGFHEQYF. The CDR3 bases are TGTGCCAGTAGTATTGGGACAGGGTTCCACGAGCAGTACTTC.

This chain uses TRBV5-6 with TRBJ2-7, with a tentative D call TRBD2 (5 bases). The CDR3 is 16 residues long. The V gene's germline CDR1 is SGHDT and CDR2 YYEEEE. Trimming left V 4 bases short and J 0 bases short, with 17 bases between. CDR3 sequence reads: CASSQRAARSSYEQYV. In DNA form, the CDR3 reads TGTGCCAGCAGCCAGAGGGCAGCCAGGAGCTCCTACGAGCAGTACGTC.

The chain has TRBV5-8 and TRBJ2-1, with 7 bases aligning to TRBD2. Germline lookup yields CDR1 SGHTS and CDR2 YDEGEE. With V trimmed by 4 bases and J by 1 base, 11 bases remained unmatched. The CDR3 is made up of 17 amino acids. CDR3 protein: CASSGGEAGPSYNEQFF. CDR3 in DNA: TGTGCCAGCAGCGGCGGGGAAGCGGGGCCATCCTACAATGAGCAGTTCTTC.

This chain connects TRBV9 to TRBJ2-3, with 8 bases that match TRBD2. With 0 bases clipped from V and 3 bases from J, the junction kept 3 bases outside the gene matches. This CDR3 region has 15 residues. Germline values: CDR1 SGDLS, CDR2 YYNGEE. The CDR3 bases are TGTGCCAGCAGCGTAGCCGGGGGGGGGACAGATACGCAGTATTTT. Protein: CASSVAGGGTDTQYF.

V and J are TRBV27 and TRBJ1-2, with a possible D match to TRBD1 (5 bases). This CDR3 has 14 residues. Germline values: CDR1 MNHEY, CDR2 SMNVEV (reference sequence). Trimming removed 6 bases at V and 4 bases at J, with 15 bases between. The CDR3, as DNA: TGTGCCAGCAGAACCACCGGGACCCGCTATGGCTACACCTTC. It yields the protein CASRTTGTRYGYTF.

The J gene is TRBJ2-5, the V gene TRBV21-1; the table gives TRBD2 as D, unverified against the DNA. TRBV21-1 is deemed a pseudogene. The CDR3 covers 18 residues. CDR3: CASPLSGGDPRGPETQYF. CDR3 nucleotide sequence: TGTGCCAGCCCTTTGTCGGGGGGCGATCCTCGGGGCCCAGAGACCCAGTACTTC.

In this sample, this clone turned up a few times. This sequence joins TRBV21-1 and TRBJ1-5; the table's D call TRBD1 went unverified against the DNA. TRBV21-1 counts as a pseudogene. The length of the CDR3 is 17 residues. In DNA form, the CDR3 reads TGTGCCAGCAGCAAATGGAGGGACAGGACTTTAAATCAGCCCCAGCATTTT. Protein: CASSKWRDRTLNQPQHF.

This chain links TRBV2 with TRBJ1-1; the match to TRBD1 covers 7 bases. V shed 8 bases and J 0 bases; nucleotides not matched to a gene: 6. This CDR3 has 14 amino acids. Germline V lookup: CDR1 SNHLY, CDR2 FYNNEI. CDR3 DNA sequence: TGTGCCAGCCGGGACAGAGTCATGAACACTGAAGCTTTCTTT. Protein: CASRDRVMNTEAFF.

J is TRBJ2-1 and V is TRBV2; D unclear. V was cut by 4 bases and J by 16 bases, with 14 bases left in between. Germline CDR1 is SNHLY and CDR2 is FYNNEI. The CDR3 loop spans 11 amino acids. The chain's CDR3 is CASSVALPHFF. CDR3 sequence (DNA): TGTGCCAGCAGTGTGGCTCTCCCCCATTTCTTC.

The chain links TRBV6-5 to TRBJ1-1; the D is unclear. This CDR3 is built from 13 residues. V was cut by 6 bases and J by 2 bases, with 10 bases left in between. Per the germline V gene, CDR1 is MNHEY and CDR2 is SVGAGI. This CDR3 is CASSDRGNTEAFF. The CDR3 DNA reads TGTGCCAGCAGCGACCGGGGAAACACTGAAGCTTTCTTT.

The V call is TRBV2, the J call TRBJ2-3; no clear D. The CDR3 spans 14 residues. Germline CDR1 reads SNHLY; CDR2 reads FYNNEI. V was clipped by 4 bases and J by 1 base, with 9 bases between them. CDR3 DNA sequence: TGTGCCAGCAGTGGGGCTTGGGGCACAGATACGCAGTATTTT. Protein: CASSGAWGTDTQYF.

V is TRBV19 and J is TRBJ2-1; D is undetermined. CDR3 length: 16 residues. V was pared by 5 bases and J by 4 bases, with 18 bases between. Per the germline V gene, CDR1 is LNHDA and CDR2 is SQIVND (reference sequence). In DNA, the CDR3 is TGTGCCAGTAGTCAACTAACGGACGTTGGGTACAATGAGCAGTTCTTC. Its translation is CASSQLTDVGYNEQFF.

V gene TRBV6-5 combines with J gene TRBJ1-1; possible D gene TRBD1, 5 bases. Germline CDR1 MNHEY, CDR2 SVGAGI. This CDR3 spans 12 amino acids. Trimming left V 6 bases short and J 8 bases short, with 13 bases between. The CDR3 spells CASSPAGTEAFF. CDR3 coding DNA: TGTGCCAGCAGCCCCGCAGGGACGGAAGCTTTCTTT.

This chain joins TRBV4-1 and TRBJ1-2; unclear D gene. Germline V lookup: CDR1 MGHRA, CDR2 YSYEKL. The CDR3 runs to 14 residues. V was pared by 0 bases and J by 2 bases, with 7 bases between. The CDR3 DNA is TGCGCCAGCAGCCAAGATTTACAGAACTATGGCTACACCTTC. Its protein product is CASSQDLQNYGYTF.

A single count supports this clone. The rearrangement uses TRBV18 and TRBJ1-1; TRBD1 agrees at 7 bases. Trimming cost V 3 bases and J 10 bases; bases outside gene matches: 14. CDR1 and CDR2 from the germline V gene are KGHSH and LQKENI. CDR3 length equals 15 residues. The CDR3, as DNA: TGTGCCAGCTCACCTGGGACAGAAAGGTCGCGGGGAGCTTTCTTT. This gives the protein CASSPGTERSRGAFF.

The V gene is TRBV29-1, the J gene TRBJ2-3, with 12 bases identical to TRBD2. Germline CDR1 reads SQVTM; CDR2 reads ANQGSEA. V gave up 7 bases and J gave up 3 bases; unmatched junction bases: 8. CDR3 length equals 15 residues. Written as DNA, the CDR3 is TGCAGCGCAACCGGGACTAGCGGGCTTACAGATACGCAGTATTTT. It specifies CSATGTSGLTDTQYF.

The gene calls are TRBV1 and TRBJ1-2. TRBV1 is marked as a pseudogene. This CDR3 spans 15 amino acids. The CDR3 reads CTSRLMMRKTYGYTF. The CDR3 DNA reads TGCACCAGCAGACTGATGATGCGAAAGACCTATGGCTACACCTTC.

This clone was counted between two and nine times. The chain links TRBV10-3 to TRBJ1-2, with 9 nucleotides matching TRBD1. Germline CDR1 and CDR2: ENHRY and SYGVKD. V dropped 3 bases and J dropped 2; count of bases not matched to a gene: 7. This CDR3 has 16 residues. The CDR3 protein is CAISDRVGQGNYGYTF. The DNA for the CDR3 is TGTGCCATCAGTGACCGAGTGGGACAGGGAAACTATGGCTACACCTTC.

Concerning this clone itself: A junction end diverges from the germline sequence, so it may reflect a read error. This sequence joins TRBV2 and TRBJ2-7; TRBD1 agrees at 9 bases. The CDR3 extends over 12 amino acids. The germline CDR1 and CDR2 sequences are SNHLY and FYNNEI. Here the CDR3 reads CASSEAMGTGLF. The CDR3 DNA is TGTGCCAGCAGTGAAGCGATGGGGACAGGGTTGTTC.

The gene calls are TRBV28 and TRBJ2-1; 10 positions agree with TRBD1. Trimming removed 4 bases from V and 2 bases from J; junction bases left unmatched: 14. This CDR3 region has 19 residues. Germline values: CDR1 MDHEN, CDR2 SYDVKM. The CDR3 nucleotides are TGTGCCAGCAGTTCGCCTACCCTTCCGGGACAGGGGACCTACAATGAGCAGTTCTTC. Encoded protein: CASSSPTLPGQGTYNEQFF.

Only a few counts were recorded for this clone. The V call is TRBV14, the J call TRBJ1-2; 9 positions match TRBD1. CDR3 length: 14 residues. The V and J ends lost 3 bases and 6 bases, in that order; junction bases with no gene match: 5. Germline CDR1 and CDR2: SGHDN and FVKESK. CDR3 in DNA: TGTGCCAGCAGCCACACAGGGGGCGCGCATGGCTACACCTTC. It is translated as CASSHTGGAHGYTF.

The rearrangement links TRBV7-8 to TRBJ1-1; D call uncertain. V lost 3 bases to trimming and J lost 4 bases, with 3 bases between them. CDR3 length: 11 residues. Germline lookup yields CDR1 SGHVS and CDR2 FQNEAQ. The CDR3 sequence: CASSFGTEAFF. The CDR3 nucleotides read TGTGCCAGCAGCTTTGGCACTGAAGCTTTCTTT.

The V call is TRBV7-8, the J call TRBJ1-5, with 9 bases fitting TRBD1. This CDR3 contains 15 residues. Trimming took 3 bases from V and 5 from J; bases not matched to a gene: 5. Germline V gives CDR1 SGHVS, CDR2 FQNEAQ. The CDR3 protein is CASSFTGGADQPQHF. Written as DNA, the CDR3 is TGTGCCAGCAGCTTTACAGGGGGCGCGGATCAGCCCCAGCATTTT.

V usage is TRBV7-4 and J usage is TRBJ2-6; no reliable D call. Trimming cost V 5 bases and J 5 bases, with 22 bases left between them. This CDR3 comprises 18 residues. CDR1 is SGHVT and CDR2 is SQSDAQ in the germline V gene. The CDR3 bases are TGTGCCAGCAGCAGAGACGGCAGCTCACAAAGTCGGGCCAACGTCCTGACTTTC. Encoded protein: CASSRDGSSQSRANVLTF. Looking up the rest from reference TRBV7-4 and TRBJ2-6 gives the full variable domain: GAGVSQSPRYKVAKRGRDVALRCDSISGHVTLYWYRQTLGQGSEVLTYSQSDAQRDKSGRPSGRFSAERPERSVSTLKIQRTEQGDSAVYLCASSRDGSSQSRANVLTFGAGSRLTVL.

The J gene is TRBJ1-4, the V gene TRBV6-6; D is unclear. Trimming left V 6 bases short and J 8 bases short, with 13 bases between. Germline loops: CDR1 MNHNY, CDR2 SVGAGI (reference sequence). The CDR3 is 13 amino acids. CDR3 nucleotide sequence: TGTGCCAGCAGCTCGGGGTCTGGAGAAAAACTGTTTTTT. Translation gives CASSSGSGEKLFF.